This T cell receptor (beta chain) derives from a study of blood T cell repertoires in COVID-19. Across the whole study: The United States, Italy and Spain provided the acute and convalescent COVID-19 samples. The analysed material was cDNA or gDNA that came from T cells, B-cell-depleted T cells, or PBMCs.

The assay was immunoSEQ multiplex PCR, and TCRdb's table has in-frame clones only and misses some. There are about 200,000 clones in the sample; about nine tenths occur only once, and around 2.2% lies in the top ten. The CDR3 has 18 amino acids. The V end was cut by 4 bases, the J end by 2 bases, with 24 bases between. The germline CDR1 and CDR2 sequences are SGHDN and FVKESK. The sample taken for sequencing was peripheral blood. The sequence was obtained from a man aged 30 to 39 who had recovered from COVID-19. The J gene is TRBJ2-7, the V gene TRBV14, with a weak D call TRBD1 (6 bases). CDR3 in DNA: TGTGCCAGCAGCCCCGGATTTTACAGGGTGGCGAACGCCTACGAGCAGTACTTC. It yields the protein CASSPGFYRVANAYEQYF.